This T cell receptor beta chain was sequenced in a study of blood T cell repertoires in COVID-19. This CDR3 comprises 15 residues. Trimming pared 2 bases from V and 2 bases from J, leaving 12 bases between. Looked up from germline, CDR1 is MNHEY and CDR2 is SVGAGI. Data came from immunoSEQ multiplex PCR; TCRdb stores just in-frame clones and leaves some out. The data contain hundreds of thousands of clones, about 86% of them singletons. This clonotype was obtained from a woman aged 50 to 65 who had recovered from COVID-19. Sequenced material: PBMCs or T cells enriched from blood (not recorded which). The chain has TRBV6-5 and TRBJ1-2; possible D gene TRBD1, 6 bases. The CDR3 here is CASSYRDIGNYGYTF. The CDR3 DNA reads TGTGCCAGCAGTTACCGGGACATTGGGAACTATGGCTACACCTTC.